The rows below give T cell receptor beta chains drawn from one sample of a study of T cells in Graves' hyperthyroidism and ophthalmopathy. TCRdb analysed the multiplex PCR reads with MiXCR anew, one entry per CDR3 protein. The table includes 350,000 to 500,000 distinct CDR3 sequences, roughly an eighth detected once. The sequencing sample was made of blood. The source is a woman between 18 and 29 years old with Graves' hyperthyroidism. CDR3s include the opening cysteine and the closing phenylalanine or tryptophan. Fields, in order: J gene, clone size, V gene, D gene, CDR3 protein, CDR3 DNA. The D gene is left open where the match is weak. Part of the rows lack a size; the others show once, few, many or a class for expanded clones.

TRBJ1-1 many TRBV12-3/TRBV12-4 . CASSFWEEDTEAFF TGTGCCAGCAGTTTTTGGGAGGAGGACACTGAAGCTTTCTTT
TRBJ2-2 few TRBV18 TRBD1 CASSPPDRVYTGELFF TGTGCCAGCTCACCCCCGGACAGGGTTTACACCGGGGAGCTGTTTTTT
TRBJ1-6 many TRBV20-1 . CSAFRWGGSSPLHF TGCAGTGCCTTCCGTTGGGGCGGCAGTTCACCCCTCCACTTT
TRBJ2-7 many TRBV13 . CASSPILSSREQYF TGTGCCAGCAGCCCGATTCTCAGCAGTCGGGAGCAGTACTTC
TRBJ1-2 few TRBV6-2/TRBV6-3 . CASSYSIQEYTF TGTGCCAGCAGTTACTCGATCCAAGAGTACACCTTC
TRBJ1-5 many TRBV7-8 . CASSLGGRNQPQHF TGTGCCAGCAGCCTAGGAGGACGCAATCAGCCCCAGCATTTT
TRBJ1-6 many TRBV27 . CASGEGWGSHNSPLHF TGTGCCAGCGGCGAAGGGTGGGGGTCGCACAATTCACCCCTCCACTTT
TRBJ2-7 many TRBV28 TRBD2 CASSLAGLGLSYEQYF TGTGCCAGCAGTTTAGCGGGACTAGGGCTTTCCTACGAGCAGTACTTC
TRBJ2-7 few TRBV11-3 TRBD1 CASSGRDRVDEQYF TGTGCCAGCAGCGGCCGGGACAGGGTTGACGAGCAGTACTTC
TRBJ1-1 . TRBV12-3/TRBV12-4 TRBD1 CASSLGQVEAFF TGTGCCAGCAGTCTCGGACAGGTTGAAGCTTTCTTT
TRBJ2-7 . TRBV19 TRBD2 CASSIGAGSYGEQYF TGTGCCAGTAGTATAGGAGCGGGATCGTACGGAGAGCAGTACTTC
TRBJ1-1 . TRBV5-5 . CASSPGGTKAFF TGTGCCAGCAGCCCCGGGGGGACAAAAGCTTTCTTT
TRBJ2-7 . TRBV20-1 TRBD1 CSADPGQGAYEQYF TGCAGTGCTGACCCGGGACAGGGGGCTTACGAGCAGTACTTC
TRBJ2-3 many TRBV11-1 . CASSASSTDTQYF TGTGCCAGCAGCGCGAGTAGCACAGATACGCAGTATTTT
TRBJ1-2 few TRBV10-2 TRBD1 CASSDPGQGRGGYTF TGCGCCAGCAGTGATCCGGGACAGGGGAGAGGGGGCTACACCTTC
TRBJ1-1 . TRBV19 TRBD1 CASSMGQGLSTEAFF TGTGCCAGTAGTATGGGACAGGGTTTAAGTACTGAAGCTTTCTTT
TRBJ2-1 . TRBV7-9 . CASSSTVAGEQFF TGTGCCAGCAGTTCCACGGTAGCCGGGGAGCAGTTCTTC
TRBJ1-1 many TRBV5-1 . CASSLAGEAFF TGTGCCAGCAGTTTAGCGGGGGAAGCTTTCTTT
TRBJ1-1 many TRBV25-1 TRBD1 CASSALKGGQPKAFF TGTGCCAGCAGTGCGTTAAAGGGGGGACAGCCTAAAGCTTTCTTT
TRBJ1-4 many TRBV3-1 TRBD1 CASSQDYRGNEKLFF TGTGCCAGCAGCCAAGATTACAGGGGGAATGAAAAACTGTTTTTT
TRBJ2-7 many TRBV11-2 TRBD1 CASSLGQGEWYEQYF TGTGCCAGCAGCTTAGGACAGGGAGAATGGTACGAGCAGTACTTC
TRBJ1-2 many TRBV3-1 . CASSQRPGNNYGYTF TGTGCCAGCAGCCAACGCCCAGGGAATAACTATGGCTACACCTTC
TRBJ2-1 . TRBV6-1 . CASSEWALTFSYNEQFF TGTGCCAGCAGTGAATGGGCCTTAACCTTCTCCTACAATGAGCAGTTCTTC
TRBJ1-2 many TRBV24-1 . CATSDFRDNSLSYTF TGTGCCACCAGTGATTTCCGGGACAACTCTTTGAGCTACACCTTC
TRBJ1-1 many TRBV15 . CATSLQRDTEAFF TGTGCCACCAGCCTCCAGCGGGACACTGAAGCTTTCTTT
TRBJ2-7 few TRBV7-8 TRBD2 CASSLASGTPEQYF TGTGCCAGCAGCTTAGCTAGCGGGACCCCCGAGCAGTACTTC
TRBJ2-6 . TRBV29-1 . CSVDKRIVGANVLTF TGCAGCGTTGATAAGAGGATTGTTGGGGCCAACGTCCTGACTTTC
TRBJ2-5 many TRBV11-2 . CASSFHPPDLSIREETQYF TGTGCCAGCAGCTTTCACCCCCCCGACCTCTCAATCAGGGAAGAGACCCAGTACTTC
TRBJ2-1 . TRBV2 TRBD2 CASSGWTSGRGDNEQFF TGTGCCAGCAGTGGGTGGACTAGCGGGAGGGGGGACAATGAGCAGTTCTTC
TRBJ2-3 few TRBV28 . CASSLWAGSEDTQYF TGTGCCAGCAGTTTATGGGCGGGTAGTGAAGATACGCAGTATTTT
TRBJ1-5 . TRBV5-1 . CAGSLGGGGNQPQHF TGCGCCGGCAGCTTGGGGGGGGGAGGCAATCAGCCCCAGCATTTT
TRBJ2-7 once TRBV29-1 . CSVGPSVGYHEQYF TGCAGCGTTGGACCTTCAGTGGGCTATCATGAGCAGTACTTC
TRBJ2-7 few TRBV4-1 . CASSQASGTGQYF TGCGCCAGCAGCCAAGCCTCGGGGACCGGGCAGTACTTC
TRBJ1-6 . TRBV6-1 . CASSEGQGNSPLHF TGTGCCAGCAGTGAAGGCCAGGGGAATTCACCCCTCCACTTT
TRBJ1-5 few TRBV6-5 . CASSYGGDLNQPQHF TGTGCCAGCAGTTACGGGGGCGACCTTAATCAGCCCCAGCATTTT
TRBJ1-1 . TRBV5-4 . CASSWGGQNTEAFF TGTGCCAGCAGCTGGGGGGGGCAGAACACTGAAGCCTTCTTT
TRBJ2-1 many TRBV12-3/TRBV12-4 TRBD1 CASSPGQGGQFF TGTGCCAGCAGTCCGGGACAGGGAGGGCAGTTCTTC
TRBJ2-7 . TRBV3-1 . CASSQAYYERYF TGTGCCAGCAGCCAAGCCTACTACGAGCGGTACTTC
TRBJ2-7 many TRBV11-2 . CASSLGPGSSYEQYF TGTGCCAGCAGCTTAGGGCCAGGGAGCTCCTACGAGCAGTACTTC
TRBJ2-7 . TRBV11-3 TRBD1 CASSQSTGYEQYF TGTGCCAGCAGCCAATCGACAGGGTACGAGCAGTACTTC
TRBJ2-5 many TRBV29-1 . CSVSLMAGETQYF TGCAGCGTTAGCCTCATGGCCGGGGAGACCCAGTACTTC
TRBJ1-1 many TRBV13 . CASSLSDGNTEAFF TGTGCCAGCAGCTTAAGTGACGGGAACACTGAAGCTTTCTTT
TRBJ1-1 many TRBV27 TRBD1 CASSMTGSWNTEAFF TGTGCCAGCAGTATGACAGGGTCTTGGAACACTGAAGCTTTCTTT
TRBJ1-2 . TRBV19 . CASTGREHYGYTF TGTGCCAGTACCGGGAGGGAACACTATGGCTACACCTTC
TRBJ1-2 few TRBV20-1 TRBD1 CSARGQGISYGYTF TGCAGTGCTAGGGGACAGGGGATCAGCTATGGCTACACCTTC
TRBJ1-5 many TRBV28 TRBD1 CASRPGQGLRGQPQHF TGTGCCAGCAGACCGGGACAGGGCTTACGAGGACAGCCCCAGCATTTT
TRBJ1-2 many TRBV12-3/TRBV12-4 TRBD1 CASTLGTGSGYTF TGTGCCAGCACCCTAGGGACAGGGTCTGGCTACACCTTC
TRBJ2-1 . TRBV7-9 TRBD2 CASSLRTSGTNNEQFF TGTGCCAGCAGCCTAAGGACTAGCGGGACAAACAATGAGCAGTTCTTC
TRBJ1-1 many TRBV2 . CASMDGENTEAFF TGTGCCAGCATGGATGGTGAGAACACTGAAGCTTTCTTT
TRBJ2-6 many TRBV7-9 TRBD1 CASSSRTGTGGAFPSGANVLTF TGTGCCAGCAGCTCACGAACCGGGACAGGGGGCGCATTCCCCTCTGGGGCCAACGTCCTGACTTTC
TRBJ2-2 few TRBV7-9 . CASSLAERFTGELFF TGTGCCAGCAGCTTAGCCGAGAGGTTTACCGGGGAGCTGTTTTTT
TRBJ1-2 . TRBV7-3 . CASSAGRNYGYTF TGTGCCAGCAGCGCGGGACGGAACTATGGCTACACCTTC
TRBJ1-2 . TRBV4-2 TRBD1 CASSHTGTGGGYGYTF TGTGCCAGCAGCCATACCGGGACAGGGGGTGGGTATGGCTACACCTTC
TRBJ1-2 many TRBV29-1 TRBD1 CSALDRSNYGYTF TGCAGCGCTCTGGACAGGTCTAACTATGGCTACACCTTC
TRBJ2-3 many TRBV12-5 TRBD2 CASALTSGSDTQYF TGTGCTAGTGCCCTGACTAGCGGGTCAGATACGCAGTATTTT
TRBJ1-4 . TRBV5-1 TRBD1 CASSMGQGDEKLFF TGCGCCAGCAGCATGGGACAGGGAGACGAAAAACTGTTTTTT
TRBJ2-3 few TRBV19 . CASSMATDTLYF TGTGCCAGTAGTATGGCCACAGATACGCTGTATTTT
TRBJ1-2 many TRBV12-3/TRBV12-4 . CASQRGGARAFYGYTF TGTGCCAGTCAACGCGGGGGGGCGCGAGCATTCTATGGCTACACCTTC
TRBJ2-1 many TRBV7-2 TRBD2 CASSWTSGRNEQFF TGTGCCAGCAGTTGGACTAGCGGGAGGAATGAGCAGTTCTTC
TRBJ2-7 few TRBV3-1 TRBD1 CASSSVERGLEQYF TGTGCCAGCAGCTCCGTAGAGAGGGGGCTAGAGCAGTACTTC